This T cell receptor beta chain was sequenced during a study of cytomegalovirus exposure and HLA in healthy donors. Looking at the study overall: When about 400 donors were genotyped, roughly 80% of them were found to fall in the Caucasian-associated ancestry cluster. General study results and limits: Using a false discovery rate of 0.05, a later analysis showed that 16,951 TCR beta sequences were associated with HLA alleles. A reported reduction in N-insertions relative to the roughly 710-donor mean was seen in an Asian-associated ancestry cluster in a later analysis. In a later analysis, V- and J-gene trimming of beta chains associated with a DCLRE1C missense variant, replicated independently.

On this clone: Its cognate antigen is unknown.

Researchers ran the PCR with 60 Vbeta and 13 Jbeta primers. Some clones are missing from TCRdb's copy, which holds only in-frame ones; the method was immunoSEQ multiplex PCR. Of 150,000 to 200,000 clones in the sample, roughly 82% were seen once. This CDR3 spans 12 amino acids. Germline V gene sequence: CDR1 SGHTS, CDR2 YDEGEE. Deletions cut 2 bases from V and 9 bases from J, with 12 bases between. This chain joins TRBV5-8 and TRBJ2-7, with D perhaps TRBD1 (6 bases). Sequencing was performed on PBMCs. The receptor was derived from a girl between 5 and 17 years old in good health and CMV-seropositive. Written as DNA, the CDR3 is TGTGCCAGCAGCTTAGGGACATCGCTGCAGTACTTC. It specifies CASSLGTSLQYF.